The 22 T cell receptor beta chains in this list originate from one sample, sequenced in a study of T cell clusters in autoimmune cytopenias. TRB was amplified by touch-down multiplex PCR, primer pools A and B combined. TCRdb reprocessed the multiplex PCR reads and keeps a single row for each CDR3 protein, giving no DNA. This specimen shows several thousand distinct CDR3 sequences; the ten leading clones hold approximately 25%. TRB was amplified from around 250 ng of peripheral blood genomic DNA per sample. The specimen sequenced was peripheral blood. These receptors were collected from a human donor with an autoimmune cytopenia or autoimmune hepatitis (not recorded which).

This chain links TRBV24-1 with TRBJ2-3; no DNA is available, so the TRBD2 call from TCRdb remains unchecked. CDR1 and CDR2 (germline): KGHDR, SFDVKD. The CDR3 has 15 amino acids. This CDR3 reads CATSGAGGPIDTQYF.

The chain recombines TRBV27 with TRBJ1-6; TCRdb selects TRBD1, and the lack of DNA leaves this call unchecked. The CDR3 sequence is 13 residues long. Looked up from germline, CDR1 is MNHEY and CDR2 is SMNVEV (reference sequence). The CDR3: CASSFPGDSPLHF.

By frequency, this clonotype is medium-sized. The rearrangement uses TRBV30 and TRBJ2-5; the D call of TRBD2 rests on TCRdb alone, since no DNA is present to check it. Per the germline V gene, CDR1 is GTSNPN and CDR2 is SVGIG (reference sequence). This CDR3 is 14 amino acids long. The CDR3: CATSWDSLWKTQYF.

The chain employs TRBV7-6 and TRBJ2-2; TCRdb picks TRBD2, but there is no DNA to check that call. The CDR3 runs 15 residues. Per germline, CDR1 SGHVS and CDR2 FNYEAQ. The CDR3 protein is CASSLAIGLTGELFF.

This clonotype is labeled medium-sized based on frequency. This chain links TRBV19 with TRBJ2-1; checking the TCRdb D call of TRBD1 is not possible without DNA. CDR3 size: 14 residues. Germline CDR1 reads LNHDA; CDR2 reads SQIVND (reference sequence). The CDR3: CASSVGASYNEQFF.

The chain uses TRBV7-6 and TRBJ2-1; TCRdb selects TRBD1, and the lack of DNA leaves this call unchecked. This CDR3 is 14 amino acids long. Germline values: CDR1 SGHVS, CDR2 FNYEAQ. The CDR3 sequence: CASSRGGGYNEQFF. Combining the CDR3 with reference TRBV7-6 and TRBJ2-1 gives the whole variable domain GAGVSQSPRYKVTKRGQDVALRCDPISGHVSLYWYRQALGQGPEFLTYFNYEAQQDKSGLPNDRFSAERPEGSISTLTIQRTEQRDSAMYRCASSRGGGYNEQFFGPGTRLTVL.

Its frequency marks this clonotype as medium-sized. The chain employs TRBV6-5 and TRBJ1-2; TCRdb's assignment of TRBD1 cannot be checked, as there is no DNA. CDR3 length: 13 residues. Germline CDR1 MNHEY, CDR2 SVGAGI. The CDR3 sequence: CASSYWDGYGYTF.

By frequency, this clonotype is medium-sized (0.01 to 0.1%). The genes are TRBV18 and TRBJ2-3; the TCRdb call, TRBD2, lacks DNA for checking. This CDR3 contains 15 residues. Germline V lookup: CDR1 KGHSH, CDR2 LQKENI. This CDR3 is CASSPGTSGLDTQYF.

The CDR3 reads CASSWGGGRDEQYF. This rearrangement joins TRBV6-5 to TRBJ2-7; the D call of TRBD1 rests on TCRdb alone, since no DNA is present to check it. CDR3 length equals 14 residues. Germline V gene lookup returns CDR1 MNHEY and CDR2 SVGAGI.

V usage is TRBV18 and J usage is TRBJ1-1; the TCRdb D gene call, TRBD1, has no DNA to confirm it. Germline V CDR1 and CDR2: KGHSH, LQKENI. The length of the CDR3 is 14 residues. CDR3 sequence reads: CASSPPQGSTEAFF.

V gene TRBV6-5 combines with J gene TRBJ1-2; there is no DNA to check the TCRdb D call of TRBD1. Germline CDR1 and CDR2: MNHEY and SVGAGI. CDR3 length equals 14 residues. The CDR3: CASSYRQGSGGYTF.

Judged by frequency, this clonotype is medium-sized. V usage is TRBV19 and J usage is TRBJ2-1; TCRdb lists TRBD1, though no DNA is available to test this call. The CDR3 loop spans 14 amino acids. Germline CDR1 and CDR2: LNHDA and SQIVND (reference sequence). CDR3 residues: CASSGTGTYNEQFF. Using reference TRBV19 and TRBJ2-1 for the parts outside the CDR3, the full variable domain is DGGITQSPKYLFRKEGQNVTLSCEQNLNHDAMYWYRQDPGQGLRLIYYSQIVNDFQKGDIAEGYSVSREKKESFPLTVTSAQKNPTAFYLCASSGTGTYNEQFFGPGTRLTVL.

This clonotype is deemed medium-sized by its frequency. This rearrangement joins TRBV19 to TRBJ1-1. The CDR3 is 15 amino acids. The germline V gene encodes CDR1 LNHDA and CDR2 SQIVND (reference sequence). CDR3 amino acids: CASSTAIRRGTEAFF.

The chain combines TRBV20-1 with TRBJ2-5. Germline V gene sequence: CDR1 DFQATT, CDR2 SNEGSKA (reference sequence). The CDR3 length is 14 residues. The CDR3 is CSASLQGDPETQYF.

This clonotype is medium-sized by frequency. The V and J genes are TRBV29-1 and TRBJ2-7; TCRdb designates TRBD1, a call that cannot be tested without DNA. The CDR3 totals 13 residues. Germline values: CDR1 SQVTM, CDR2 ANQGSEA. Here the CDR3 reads CSVGGGDHYEQYF.

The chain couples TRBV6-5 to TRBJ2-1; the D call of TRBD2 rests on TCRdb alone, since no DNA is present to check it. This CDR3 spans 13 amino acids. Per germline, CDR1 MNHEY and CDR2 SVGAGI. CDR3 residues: CASSLAGPNEQFF.

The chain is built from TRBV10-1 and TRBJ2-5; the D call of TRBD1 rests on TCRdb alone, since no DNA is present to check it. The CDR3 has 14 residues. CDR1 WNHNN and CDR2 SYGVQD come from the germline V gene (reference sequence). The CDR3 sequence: CASSESRGVETQYF.

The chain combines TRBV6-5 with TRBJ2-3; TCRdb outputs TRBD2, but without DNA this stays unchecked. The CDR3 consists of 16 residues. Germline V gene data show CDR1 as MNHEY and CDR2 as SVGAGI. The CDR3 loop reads CASSETLAASTDTQYF.

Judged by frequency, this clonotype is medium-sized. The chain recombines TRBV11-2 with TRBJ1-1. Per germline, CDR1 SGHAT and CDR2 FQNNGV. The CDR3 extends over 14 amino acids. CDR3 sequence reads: CASSLEWPFSWAFF.

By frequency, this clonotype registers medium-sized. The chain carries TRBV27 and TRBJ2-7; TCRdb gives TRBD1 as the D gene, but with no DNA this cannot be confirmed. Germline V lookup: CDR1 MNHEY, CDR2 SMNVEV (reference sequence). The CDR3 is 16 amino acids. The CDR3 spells CASSRQPGRGVYEQYF.

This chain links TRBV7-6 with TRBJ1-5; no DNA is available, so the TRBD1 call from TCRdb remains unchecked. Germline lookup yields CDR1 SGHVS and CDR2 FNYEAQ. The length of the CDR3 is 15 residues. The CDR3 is CASSKTGLSNQPQHF.

CDR3 in amino acids: CASRPDRFQETQYF. The V and J genes are TRBV6-5 and TRBJ2-5; the D gene TCRdb calls, TRBD1, cannot be checked with no DNA. This CDR3 spans 14 amino acids. The germline CDR1 and CDR2 sequences are MNHEY and SVGAGI.